A selection of T cell receptor beta chains follows, all from one sample in a study of regulatory T cells in long-lasting Graves disease. TCRdb reprocessed the multiplex PCR reads via MiXCR and lists one record per CDR3 protein. This table holds 400,000 to 500,000 distinct CDR3 sequences, 15% to 20% found once. These data also featured in a second study, about T cells in Graves' hyperthyroidism and ophthalmopathy.

The sequences come from peripheral blood mononuclear cells (PBMCs), collected at new diagnosis, from a patient treated with antithyroid drugs. All receptors come from a woman aged 25-40 years with Graves disease. The CDR3 runs from the conserved cysteine through the conserved F or W. Fields, in order: D gene, V gene, clone size, J gene, CDR3 protein, CDR3 DNA. A D gene is named only where the DNA matches it firmly. Only some rows state a clone size, as once, few, many or a class for expanded clones.

D gene: TRBD1; V gene: TRBV13; clone size: many; J gene: TRBJ2-7; CDR3 protein: CASSLGTGPSYEQYF; CDR3 DNA: TGTGCCAGCAGCTTAGGGACAGGGCCCTCCTACGAGCAGTACTTC
D gene: -; V gene: TRBV24-1; clone size: -; J gene: TRBJ2-2; CDR3 protein: CATKRADTGELFF; CDR3 DNA: TGTGCCACCAAAAGAGCAGACACCGGGGAGCTGTTTTTT
D gene: -; V gene: TRBV5-5; clone size: few; J gene: TRBJ1-4; CDR3 protein: CASSLRVQVGQLFF; CDR3 DNA: TGTGCCAGCAGCTTGCGTGTGCAGGTCGGGCAACTGTTTTTT
D gene: TRBD1; V gene: TRBV7-8; clone size: many; J gene: TRBJ2-6; CDR3 protein: CAMGQGASGANVLTF; CDR3 DNA: TGTGCTATGGGACAGGGGGCCTCTGGGGCCAACGTCCTGACTTTC
D gene: TRBD1; V gene: TRBV20-1; clone size: -; J gene: TRBJ2-7; CDR3 protein: CSAGTGLATYEQYF; CDR3 DNA: TGCAGTGCTGGGACAGGGCTCGCAACCTACGAGCAGTACTTC
D gene: -; V gene: TRBV6-9; clone size: many; J gene: TRBJ2-7; CDR3 protein: CASSYLAGVSYEQYF; CDR3 DNA: TGTGCCAGCAGTTACTTGGCAGGGGTCTCCTACGAGCAGTACTTC
D gene: TRBD2; V gene: TRBV19; clone size: few; J gene: TRBJ2-1; CDR3 protein: CASNDGMSGRSYEQFF; CDR3 DNA: TGTGCCAGTAACGATGGGATGAGCGGGAGGAGCTATGAGCAGTTCTTC
D gene: -; V gene: TRBV29-1; clone size: few; J gene: TRBJ1-1; CDR3 protein: CSVEAENTEAFF; CDR3 DNA: TGCAGCGTTGAAGCAGAGAACACTGAAGCTTTCTTT
D gene: -; V gene: TRBV5-1; clone size: many; J gene: TRBJ2-1; CDR3 protein: CASSLARQVFDEQFF; CDR3 DNA: TGCGCCAGCAGCTTGGCGAGACAGGTCTTCGATGAGCAGTTCTTC
D gene: TRBD1; V gene: TRBV29-1; clone size: many; J gene: TRBJ1-1; CDR3 protein: CSVEELSKGAMNTEAFF; CDR3 DNA: TGCAGCGTTGAGGAGTTATCGAAGGGGGCTATGAACACTGAAGCTTTCTTT
D gene: -; V gene: TRBV18; clone size: many; J gene: TRBJ1-5; CDR3 protein: CASSPIGPYSNQPQHF; CDR3 DNA: TGTGCCAGCTCACCCATAGGGCCTTATAGCAATCAGCCCCAGCATTTT
D gene: -; V gene: TRBV12-3/TRBV12-4; clone size: many; J gene: TRBJ1-1; CDR3 protein: CASSSGPNTEAFF; CDR3 DNA: TGTGCCAGCAGTAGCGGGCCCAACACTGAAGCTTTCTTT
D gene: TRBD1; V gene: TRBV5-1; clone size: many; J gene: TRBJ1-2; CDR3 protein: CASSFRDRTYGYTF; CDR3 DNA: TGCGCCAGCAGCTTCAGGGACAGGACCTATGGCTACACCTTC
D gene: -; V gene: TRBV20-1; clone size: many; J gene: TRBJ1-4; CDR3 protein: CSASRDTSEKLFF; CDR3 DNA: TGCAGTGCTAGCAGGGATACGAGTGAAAAACTGTTTTTT
D gene: TRBD2; V gene: TRBV12-3/TRBV12-4; clone size: -; J gene: TRBJ2-2; CDR3 protein: CASSPSGSTGYGELFF; CDR3 DNA: TGTGCCAGCAGTCCTAGCGGGAGTACAGGTTACGGGGAGCTGTTTTTT
D gene: -; V gene: TRBV7-8; clone size: many; J gene: TRBJ1-2; CDR3 protein: CASSSVGQGLHYGYTF; CDR3 DNA: TGTGCCAGCAGCTCGGTGGGCCAGGGTCTCCACTATGGCTACACCTTC
D gene: TRBD1; V gene: TRBV7-9; clone size: many; J gene: TRBJ2-1; CDR3 protein: CASSFVTGGFNEQFF; CDR3 DNA: TGTGCCAGCAGCTTCGTGACAGGGGGCTTCAATGAGCAGTTCTTC
D gene: -; V gene: TRBV27; clone size: -; J gene: TRBJ2-7; CDR3 protein: CASSTFGGLAYEQYF; CDR3 DNA: TGTGCCAGCAGCACATTTGGGGGTCTAGCCTACGAGCAGTACTTC